Sequencing of this T cell receptor beta chain was carried out in a study of cytomegalovirus exposure and HLA in healthy donors. The overall study: The study placed around 80% of its approximately 400 genotyped donors in the Caucasian-associated ancestry cluster. Study outcomes and limitations: Rates of TCR association differed by HLA locus in a later analysis, with DRB1 highest and HLA-C lowest.

PCR amplification relied on 60 Vbeta primers (plus 13 Jbeta primers). Some clones are missing from TCRdb's copy, which holds only in-frame ones; the method was immunoSEQ multiplex PCR. The sample shows 130,000 to 150,000 clones, and approximately 0.88% sits with its ten largest clones. Notes on this clone: As yet, its antigen is unknown.

The junction had 6 bases not matched to a gene; V was cut back by 2 bases and J by 5 bases. Germline V gives CDR1 MNHEY, CDR2 SVGAGI. This CDR3 has 15 amino acids. The chain has TRBV6-5 and TRBJ2-1, with TRBD2 identical over 7 bases. This receptor was taken from a male donor in good health and CMV-seronegative. Sample: PBMCs. The CDR3 is CASSYAGEVDNEQFF. The CDR3 DNA follows: TGTGCCAGCAGTTACGCGGGAGAGGTCGACAATGAGCAGTTCTTC.